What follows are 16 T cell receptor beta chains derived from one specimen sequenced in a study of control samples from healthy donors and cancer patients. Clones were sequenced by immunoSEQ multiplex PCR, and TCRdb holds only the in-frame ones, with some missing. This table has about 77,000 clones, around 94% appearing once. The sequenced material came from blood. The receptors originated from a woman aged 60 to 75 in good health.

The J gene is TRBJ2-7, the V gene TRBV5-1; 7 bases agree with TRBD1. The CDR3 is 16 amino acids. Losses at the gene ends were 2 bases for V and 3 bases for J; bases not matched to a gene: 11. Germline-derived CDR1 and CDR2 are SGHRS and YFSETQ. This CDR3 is CASSFSVWGQNYEQYF. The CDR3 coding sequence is TGCGCCAGCAGCTTTTCGGTCTGGGGACAGAACTACGAGCAGTACTTC.

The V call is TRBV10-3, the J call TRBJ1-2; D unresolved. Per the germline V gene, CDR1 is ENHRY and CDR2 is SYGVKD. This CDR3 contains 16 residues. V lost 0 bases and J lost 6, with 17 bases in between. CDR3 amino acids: CAISESIQALRDGYTF. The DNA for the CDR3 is TGTGCCATCAGTGAGTCGATCCAGGCCTTAAGGGATGGCTACACCTTC.

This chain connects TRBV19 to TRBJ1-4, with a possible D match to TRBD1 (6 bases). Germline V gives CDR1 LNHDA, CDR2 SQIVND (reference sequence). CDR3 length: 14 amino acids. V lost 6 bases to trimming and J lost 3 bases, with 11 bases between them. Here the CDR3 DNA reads TGTGCCAGTAGAGCTGGACAGCCTAATGAAAAACTGTTTTTT. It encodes CASRAGQPNEKLFF.

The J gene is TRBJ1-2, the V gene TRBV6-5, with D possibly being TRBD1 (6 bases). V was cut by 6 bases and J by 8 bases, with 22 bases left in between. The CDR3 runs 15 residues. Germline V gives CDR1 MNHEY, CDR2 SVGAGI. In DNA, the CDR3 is TGTGCCAGCAGGAAACCGGGACATACGGGGGTGGGCTACACCTTC. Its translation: CASRKPGHTGVGYTF.

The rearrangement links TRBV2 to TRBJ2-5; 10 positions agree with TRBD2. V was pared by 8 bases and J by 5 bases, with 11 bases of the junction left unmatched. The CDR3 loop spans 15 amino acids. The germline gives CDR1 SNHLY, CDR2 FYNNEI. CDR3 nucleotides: TGTGCCAGCGGCCGTAGCGGGAGGATGGAGGAGACCCAGTACTTC. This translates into CASGRSGRMEETQYF.

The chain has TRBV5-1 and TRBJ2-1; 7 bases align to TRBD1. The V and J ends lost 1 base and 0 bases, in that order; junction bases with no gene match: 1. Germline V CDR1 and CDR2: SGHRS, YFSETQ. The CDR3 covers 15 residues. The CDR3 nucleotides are TGCGCCAGCAGCTTGCGGGACAGCTCCTACAATGAGCAGTTCTTC. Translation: CASSLRDSSYNEQFF.

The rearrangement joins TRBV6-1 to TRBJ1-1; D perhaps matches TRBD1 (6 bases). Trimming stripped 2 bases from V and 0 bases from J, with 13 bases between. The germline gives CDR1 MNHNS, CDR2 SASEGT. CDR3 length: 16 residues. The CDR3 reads CASSEPLYRVNTEAFF. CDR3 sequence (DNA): TGTGCCAGCAGTGAACCCCTCTACAGGGTGAACACTGAAGCTTTCTTT.

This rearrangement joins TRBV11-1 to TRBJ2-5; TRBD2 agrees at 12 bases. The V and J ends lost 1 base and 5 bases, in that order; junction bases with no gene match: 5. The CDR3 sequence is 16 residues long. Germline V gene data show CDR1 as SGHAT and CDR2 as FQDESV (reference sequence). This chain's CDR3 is CASSLEGLAGLETQYF. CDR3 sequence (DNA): TGTGCCAGCAGCTTAGAGGGACTAGCGGGTTTGGAGACCCAGTACTTC.

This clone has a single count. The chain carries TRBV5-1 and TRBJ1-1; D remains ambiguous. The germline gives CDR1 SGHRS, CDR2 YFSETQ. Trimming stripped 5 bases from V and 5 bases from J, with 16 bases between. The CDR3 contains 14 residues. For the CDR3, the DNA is TGCGCCAGCAGTCCCGTCGCGTTGAGGACTGAAGCTTTCTTT. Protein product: CASSPVALRTEAFF.

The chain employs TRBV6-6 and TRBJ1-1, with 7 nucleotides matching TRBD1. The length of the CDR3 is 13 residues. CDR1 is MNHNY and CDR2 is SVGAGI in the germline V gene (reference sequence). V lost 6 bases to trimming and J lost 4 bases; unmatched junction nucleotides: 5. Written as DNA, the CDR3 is TGTGCCAGCAGCCTGACAGGGCTCACTGAAGCTTTCTTT. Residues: CASSLTGLTEAFF.

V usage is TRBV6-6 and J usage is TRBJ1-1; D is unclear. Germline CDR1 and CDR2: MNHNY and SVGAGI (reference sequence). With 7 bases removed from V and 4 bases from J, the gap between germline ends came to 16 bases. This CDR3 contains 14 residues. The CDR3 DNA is TGTGCCAGCAAAGTCCTTGATGGGTCCACTGAAGCTTTCTTT. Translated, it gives CASKVLDGSTEAFF.

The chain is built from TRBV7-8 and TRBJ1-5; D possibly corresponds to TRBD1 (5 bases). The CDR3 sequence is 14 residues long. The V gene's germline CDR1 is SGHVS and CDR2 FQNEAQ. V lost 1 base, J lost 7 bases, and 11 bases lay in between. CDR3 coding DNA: TGTGCCAGCAGCTTAGGGGGCGGGAGGCAGCCCCAGCATTTT. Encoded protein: CASSLGGGRQPQHF.

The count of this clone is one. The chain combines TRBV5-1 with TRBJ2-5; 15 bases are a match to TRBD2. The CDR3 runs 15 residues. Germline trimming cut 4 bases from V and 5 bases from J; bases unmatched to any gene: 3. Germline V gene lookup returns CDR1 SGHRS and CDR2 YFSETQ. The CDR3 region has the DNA TGCGCCAGCAGCCCCGGGACTAGCGGGAGGGAGACCCAGTACTTC. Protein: CASSPGTSGRETQYF.

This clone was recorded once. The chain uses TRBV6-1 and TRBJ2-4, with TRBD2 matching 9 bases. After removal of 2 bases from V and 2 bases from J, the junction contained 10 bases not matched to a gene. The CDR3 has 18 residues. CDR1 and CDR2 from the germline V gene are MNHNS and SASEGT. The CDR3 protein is CASSERGGLAGPKNIQYF. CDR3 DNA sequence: TGTGCCAGCAGTGAACGGGGAGGCCTAGCGGGGCCCAAAAACATTCAGTACTTC.

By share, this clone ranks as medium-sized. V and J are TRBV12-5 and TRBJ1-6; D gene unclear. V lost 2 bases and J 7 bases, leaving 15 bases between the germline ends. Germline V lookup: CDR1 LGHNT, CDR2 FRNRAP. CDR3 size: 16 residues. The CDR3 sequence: CASGLPDISFNSPLHF. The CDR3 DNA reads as TGTGCTAGTGGTTTGCCTGATATTTCGTTCAATTCACCCCTCCACTTT.

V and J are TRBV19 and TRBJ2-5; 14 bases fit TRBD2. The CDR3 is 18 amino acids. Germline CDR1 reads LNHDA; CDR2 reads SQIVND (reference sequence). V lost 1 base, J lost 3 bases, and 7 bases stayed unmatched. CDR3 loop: CASSIASGTSGGKETQYF. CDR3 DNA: TGTGCCAGTAGTATAGCCTCGGGGACTAGCGGGGGTAAAGAGACCCAGTACTTC.